This entry is about one T cell receptor beta chain. Its antigen is unknown. This entry is derived from a study of cytomegalovirus exposure and HLA in healthy donors. Points from the study as a whole: Later analysis associated a missense DCLRE1C variant with TCR beta V- and J-gene trimming. An apparent linkage of common viral pathogens to several of the most significant clusters emerged in a later analysis. TRBV6-2, TRBV6-3 and some other V segments were unresolvable in 87-base-pair reads.

V gave up 0 bases and J gave up 9 bases, with 8 bases separating them. Germline lookup yields CDR1 KGHSH and CDR2 LQKENI. This CDR3 is 13 amino acids long. PCR involved 60 Vbeta and 13 Jbeta primers. Profiled with immunoSEQ multiplex PCR; TCRdb holds only in-frame clones, not every one. The repertoire has about 120,000 clones, 70% to 90% of them found once; the top ten carry about 1.8%. This clonotype originated in a man aged 40-49 years in good health and CMV-seronegative. Input material: PBMCs. The gene calls are TRBV18 and TRBJ1-4; maybe TRBD1 (6 bases). CDR3 sequence (DNA): TGTGCCAGCTCACCACCCGGGACACAAAAACTGTTTTTT. Translation: CASSPPGTQKLFF.